This is a list of T cell receptor beta chains from one sample in a study of identical twins. In TCRdb, the 5' RACE reads were re-called with MiXCR into one record per CDR3 protein. The sample includes about 700,000 distinct CDR3 sequences, roughly 6% of them seen just once. Sequencing was carried out using naive T cells sorted from blood. The source is a man aged 18 to 30 in good health. Both conserved end residues are part of each CDR3. Fields, in order: clone size, J gene, D gene, V gene, CDR3 protein, CDR3 DNA. A D gene is named only where the DNA matches it firmly. The size of a clone is reported for some rows only, either as once, few or many, or as a class for expanded clones.

>many|TRBJ2-7|.|TRBV7-2
CASSLSLLRGTYEQYF
TGTGCCAGCAGCTTGTCTCTTTTGAGAGGAACCTACGAGCAGTACTTC
>many|TRBJ2-7|.|TRBV12-3/TRBV12-4
CASSFSVRVPGHLEQYF
TGTGCCAGCAGTTTTTCTGTCCGGGTGCCAGGGCATCTCGAGCAGTACTTC
>many|TRBJ2-1|.|TRBV29-1
CSVEATVNENEQFF
TGCAGCGTTGAGGCGACAGTTAATGAAAATGAGCAGTTCTTC
>many|TRBJ2-3|.|TRBV7-2
CASSFRHRTDTQYF
TGTGCCAGCAGCTTCAGGCACCGCACAGATACGCAGTATTTT
>few|TRBJ2-6|TRBD2|TRBV6-2/TRBV6-3
CASSSRDRPGLAAPGANVLTF
TGTGCCAGCAGCTCGCGGGACAGACCGGGACTAGCGGCCCCTGGGGCCAACGTCCTGACTTTC
>.|TRBJ2-1|.|TRBV28
CASSFTSDRLQFF
TGTGCCAGCAGTTTTACCTCGGACCGGTTGCAGTTCTTC
>few|TRBJ2-1|TRBD1|TRBV2
CAGSGGQNNEQFF
TGTGCCGGGTCAGGGGGCCAAAACAATGAGCAGTTCTTC
>.|TRBJ2-3|.|TRBV6-2/TRBV6-3
CASSFRASDLEDTQYF
TGTGCCAGCAGTTTCCGGGCTAGCGATCTGGAAGATACGCAGTATTTT
>.|TRBJ2-7|TRBD2|TRBV6-2/TRBV6-3
CASSYSRTSATYEQYF
TGTGCCAGCAGTTACTCCCGGACTAGCGCAACCTACGAGCAGTACTTC
>.|TRBJ2-7|TRBD1|TRBV10-3
CAIRSPGQGVGEQYF
TGTGCCATCAGATCCCCGGGACAGGGCGTCGGCGAGCAGTACTTC
>.|TRBJ2-5|.|TRBV4-1
CASSQEFQGGETQYF
TGCGCCAGCAGCCAAGAATTCCAGGGAGGTGAGACCCAGTACTTC
>many|TRBJ2-2|.|TRBV5-5
CASSLSDYTGELFF
TGTGCCAGCAGCTTATCTGACTACACCGGGGAGCTGTTTTTT
>.|TRBJ2-5|.|TRBV20-1
CSATGHLREETQYF
TGCAGTGCCACCGGCCACCTAAGGGAAGAGACCCAGTACTTC
>many|TRBJ2-1|TRBD1|TRBV18
CASSANRDRTYNEQFF
TGTGCCAGCTCAGCCAACCGGGACAGAACCTACAATGAGCAGTTCTTC
>.|TRBJ2-1|TRBD2|TRBV6-1
CASSGGTSGFYNEQFF
TGTGCCAGCAGTGGCGGGACTAGCGGGTTCTACAATGAGCAGTTCTTC
>many|TRBJ2-1|TRBD1|TRBV13
CASSAEGQGAYNEQFF
TGTGCCAGCAGCGCAGAGGGACAGGGTGCCTACAATGAGCAGTTCTTC
>few|TRBJ2-5|TRBD2|TRBV7-9
CASSRARGTSSQETQYF
TGTGCCAGCAGCCGAGCTAGGGGGACTAGCTCCCAAGAGACCCAGTACTTC
>many|TRBJ2-1|.|TRBV5-6
CASSSPFERGLVENEQFF
TGTGCCAGCAGCTCACCCTTCGAGAGGGGGTTGGTAGAGAATGAGCAGTTCTTC
>few|TRBJ2-5|.|TRBV6-5
CASSYSRGIQETQYF
TGTGCCAGCAGTTACTCTAGGGGGATCCAAGAGACCCAGTACTTC
>many|TRBJ2-5|.|TRBV4-3
CASSQDLGAKETQYF
TGCGCCAGCAGCCAAGATTTAGGGGCGAAAGAGACCCAGTACTTC
>many|TRBJ1-5|TRBD1|TRBV20-1
CSARDYDRAGLMGNQPQHF
TGCAGTGCTAGGGACTACGACAGGGCGGGTTTGATGGGCAATCAGCCCCAGCATTTT
>many|TRBJ1-5|.|TRBV20-1
CSASPGYSNQPQHF
TGCAGTGCTAGCCCAGGGTATAGCAATCAGCCCCAGCATTTT
>many|TRBJ1-5|TRBD1|TRBV12-3/TRBV12-4
CASSLGDRVGGYSNQPQHF
TGTGCCAGCAGTTTGGGGGACAGGGTTGGGGGGTATAGCAATCAGCCCCAGCATTTT
>few|TRBJ2-1|TRBD2|TRBV6-5
CANSNTSGRLSYNEQFF
TGTGCCAACAGTAACACTAGCGGGAGGCTTTCCTACAATGAGCAGTTCTTC
>.|TRBJ2-5|TRBD2|TRBV7-9
CASQRGDEETQYF
TGTGCCAGCCAACGGGGGGACGAAGAGACCCAGTACTTC
>few|TRBJ2-7|.|TRBV7-9
CASSFVTSYEQYF
TGTGCCAGCAGCTTCGTCACGTCCTACGAGCAGTACTTC
>.|TRBJ1-2|.|TRBV6-5
CASSYSGGLFGGYTF
TGTGCCAGCAGTTACTCAGGGGGTTTATTCGGTGGCTACACCTTC
>few|TRBJ2-5|.|TRBV20-1
CSARDRGTPSETQYF
TGCAGTGCTAGAGATCGTGGGACCCCGTCAGAGACCCAGTACTTC
>.|TRBJ2-1|TRBD2|TRBV11-2
CASSLGLAGDFYNEQFF
TGTGCCAGCAGCTTAGGACTAGCGGGAGATTTCTACAATGAGCAGTTCTTC
>many|TRBJ2-1|TRBD1|TRBV5-6
CASSLVGQPNEQFF
TGTGCCAGCAGCTTGGTGGGACAGCCAAATGAGCAGTTCTTC
>many|TRBJ2-1|.|TRBV15
CATSTIGLDEQFF
TGTGCCACCAGCACGATAGGACTCGATGAGCAGTTCTTC
>.|TRBJ2-2|TRBD2|TRBV4-1
CASSPRLAGGPRTGELFF
TGCGCCAGCAGCCCAAGACTAGCGGGAGGGCCGAGGACCGGGGAGCTGTTTTTT
>many|TRBJ1-6|.|TRBV12-3/TRBV12-4
CASSLSFSPLHF
TGTGCCAGCAGTTTAAGCTTTTCACCCCTCCACTTT
>once|TRBJ2-2|TRBD2|TRBV7-9
CASTRLAGESGELFF
TGTGCCAGCACCAGGCTAGCGGGAGAATCCGGGGAGCTGTTTTTT
>few|TRBJ1-6|.|TRBV9
CASSVASTNRNNSPLHF
TGTGCCAGCAGCGTAGCCTCGACCAACCGAAATAATTCACCCCTCCACTTT
>few|TRBJ1-2|.|TRBV6-1
CASGWGRVNYGYTF
TGTGCCAGCGGCTGGGGCAGAGTTAACTATGGCTACACCTTC
>.|TRBJ2-2|TRBD2|TRBV7-3
CASSRLAGGGTGELFF
TGTGCCAGCAGCAGATTAGCGGGAGGAGGCACCGGGGAGCTGTTTTTT